These 28 T cell receptor beta chains share one sample of origin, sequenced in a study of CD8 T cells in Susac syndrome. Reverse transcription of roughly 0.45 to 1 ug RNA used random hexamers. Via MiXCR, TCRdb re-called the immunoSEQ multiplex PCR reads, giving one row per CDR3 protein. The sample consists of 150,000 to 200,000 distinct CDR3 sequences, 90% to 97% of them appearing once. Sequencing input: CD4+ T cells from PBMCs. The receptor set was obtained from a human donor with multiple sclerosis.

The V call is TRBV7-2, the J call TRBJ1-5; D uncertain. Trimming took 2 bases from V and 0 from J, leaving 5 bases between them. The CDR3 totals 14 residues. Germline loops: CDR1 SGHTA, CDR2 FQGNSA. The CDR3 coding sequence is TGTGCCAGCAGCTTATCGGTTAGCAATCAGCCCCAGCATTTT. Residues: CASSLSVSNQPQHF.

The chain couples TRBV28 to TRBJ2-1, with D uncertain. The V gene lost 6 bases and the J gene lost 6 bases, with 9 bases spanning the gap. Per the germline V gene, CDR1 is MDHEN and CDR2 is SYDVKM. This CDR3 has 12 residues. CDR3 protein: CASRLDGNEQFF. CDR3 nucleotide sequence: TGTGCCAGCAGGCTAGACGGCAATGAGCAGTTCTTC.

This chain links TRBV11-2 with TRBJ2-5; D perhaps matches TRBD2 (6 bases). The CDR3 covers 13 residues. Germline V CDR1 and CDR2: SGHAT, FQNNGV. Trimming shortened V by 5 bases and J by 3 bases, and 10 bases separated the two germline ends. CDR3 sequence (DNA): TGTGCCAGCAGCGGCGGGGCAAAAGAGACCCAGTACTTC. Translating it yields CASSGGAKETQYF.

The V gene is TRBV18, the J gene TRBJ2-5; 9 bases align to TRBD1. This CDR3 contains 14 residues. CDR1 KGHSH and CDR2 LQKENI come from the germline V gene. J was trimmed by 5 bases and V by 5 bases; bases with no gene match: 6. The CDR3 DNA is TGTGCCAGCTCAGCCACAGGGGGCGGCGAGACCCAGTACTTC. As protein: CASSATGGGETQYF.

The chain couples TRBV5-1 to TRBJ2-1, with 10 bases aligning to TRBD1. The CDR3 has 16 residues. V gave up 5 bases and J gave up 5 bases; unmatched junction bases: 10. Germline V lookup: CDR1 SGHRS, CDR2 YFSETQ. Here the CDR3 reads CASRALTGGDHNEQFF. Written as DNA, the CDR3 is TGCGCCAGCAGGGCGCTGACAGGGGGCGACCACAATGAGCAGTTCTTC.

The chain carries TRBV20-1 and TRBJ1-2; tentative D call: TRBD1 (5 bases). Trimming cost V 4 bases and J 2 bases, with 8 bases left between them. The CDR3 runs 12 residues. CDR1 is DFQATT, CDR2 SNEGSKA, per germline (reference sequence). The CDR3 loop is CSATQDNYGYTF. CDR3 sequence (DNA): TGCAGTGCTACACAGGACAACTATGGCTACACCTTC.

This clonotype appeared once. The chain couples TRBV6-6 to TRBJ2-3; D is unresolved. The CDR3 extends over 12 amino acids. Germline CDR1 reads MNHNY; CDR2 reads SVGAGI (reference sequence). Trimming shortened V by 4 bases and J by 10 bases, and 12 bases separated the two germline ends. In DNA, the CDR3 is TGTGCCAGCAGTTCCTACCCCCGGGCGCAGTATTTT. Amino acid sequence: CASSSYPRAQYF.

The chain recombines TRBV12-5 with TRBJ2-1; D ambiguous. Trimming removed 7 bases at V and 2 bases at J, with 3 bases between. From germline, CDR1 is LGHNT and CDR2 FRNRAP. This CDR3 spans 11 amino acids. The CDR3 DNA follows: TGTGCTAGTGCCACCTACAATGAGCAGTTCTTC. Residues: CASATYNEQFF.

The chain joins TRBV6-5 to TRBJ2-5; TRBD1 aligns across 8 bases. The V gene's germline CDR1 is MNHEY and CDR2 SVGAGI. V shed 5 bases and J 6 bases; nucleotides not matched to a gene: 11. The CDR3 has 15 residues. CDR3 bases: TGTGCCAGCAGTCGATTACCGACAGGGGAAAAGACCCAGTACTTC. It translates to CASSRLPTGEKTQYF.

This chain connects TRBV6-4 to TRBJ2-7; D might be TRBD1 (5 bases). CDR1 MRHNA and CDR2 SNTAGT come from the germline V gene. CDR3 length: 13 residues. Trimming pared 6 bases from V and 3 bases from J, leaving 12 bases between. In DNA, the CDR3 is TGTGCCAGCAGAGACAGAGCTAACTACGAGCAGTACTTC. It encodes CASRDRANYEQYF.

The CDR3, as DNA: TGTGCCAGCAGTCCGAAATGGGAGCAGTTCTTC. The encoded protein is CASSPKWEQFF. The chain links TRBV2 to TRBJ2-1; D call uncertain. V was cut by 5 bases and J by 10 bases, with 9 bases left in between. Germline lookup yields CDR1 SNHLY and CDR2 FYNNEI. This CDR3 comprises 11 residues.

The table lists this clonotype with a few counts. The chain links TRBV3-1 to TRBJ1-1, with a tentative D call TRBD1 (6 bases). V lost 4 bases and J lost 5, with 11 bases in between. The CDR3 spans 13 residues. Germline assignment: CDR1 LGHDT and CDR2 YNNKEL (reference sequence). CDR3 in DNA: TGTGCCAGCAGCCTAAAGGGGGGGACTGAAGCTTTCTTT. The encoded protein is CASSLKGGTEAFF.

V usage is TRBV6-5 and J usage is TRBJ2-7; D is perhaps TRBD2 (7 bases). CDR1 is MNHEY, CDR2 SVGAGI, per germline. This CDR3 contains 15 residues. CDR3 sequence: CVTQVGEGGTYEQYF. CDR3 nucleotide sequence: TGTGTTACCCAGGTGGGGGAGGGGGGGACCTACGAGCAGTACTTC.

The chain employs TRBV24-1 and TRBJ2-7, with D possibly being TRBD2 (6 bases). Trimming cost V 12 bases and J 3 bases, with 20 bases left between them. CDR3 length equals 14 residues. Germline CDR1 is KGHDR and CDR2 is SFDVKD. The CDR3 spells CAREHAGRLYEQYF. The CDR3 nucleotides read TGTGCCCGGGAGCACGCGGGCAGGCTCTACGAGCAGTACTTC.

The CDR3 DNA is TGCAGTGCTAGAGATCGCCAGGGCGGGTATGGCTACACCTTC. Translating it yields CSARDRQGGYGYTF. V is TRBV20-1 and J is TRBJ1-2; D possibly corresponds to TRBD1 (5 bases). CDR3 length: 14 residues. Germline V lookup: CDR1 DFQATT, CDR2 SNEGSKA (reference sequence). Trimming took off 0 bases at V and 5 bases at J, with 13 bases between the two ends.

This chain links TRBV5-1 with TRBJ2-7; unclear D gene. This CDR3 spans 14 amino acids. V lost 0 bases and J 1 base, leaving 8 bases between the germline ends. In germline, CDR1 is SGHRS, CDR2 YFSETQ. CDR3 DNA sequence: TGCGCCAGCAGCTTGGACGGCAGGTCCTACGAGCAGTACTTC. It is translated as CASSLDGRSYEQYF.

The genes are TRBV3-1 and TRBJ1-4; possibly TRBD1 for D (6 bases). Germline lookup yields CDR1 LGHDT and CDR2 YNNKEL (reference sequence). The V and J ends lost 1 base and 4 bases respectively, with 10 bases between them. This CDR3 has 15 residues. The CDR3 loop reads CASSQAGQYNEKLFF. CDR3 nucleotides: TGTGCCAGCAGCCAAGCAGGACAGTATAATGAAAAACTGTTTTTT.

V gene TRBV5-1 combines with J gene TRBJ2-5; D is unresolved. Germline values: CDR1 SGHRS, CDR2 YFSETQ. This CDR3 has 16 residues. CDR3 DNA: TGCGCGACCGACTTTGCTTCGTCATTTAGGGAAGAGACCCAGTACTTC. Translating gives CATDFASSFREETQYF.

This clonotype was counted a few times. The chain employs TRBV5-1 and TRBJ2-7; D unclear. Trimming removed 0 bases at V and 3 bases at J, with 4 bases between. Germline assignment: CDR1 SGHRS and CDR2 YFSETQ. The CDR3 totals 12 residues. DNA of the CDR3: TGCGCCAGCAGCTTGGGAGACTACGAGCAGTACTTC. Translating gives CASSLGDYEQYF.

The chain joins TRBV29-1 to TRBJ2-1; D unclear. The CDR3 runs 14 residues. The germline V gene has CDR1 SQVTM and CDR2 ANQGSEA. The V gene lost 6 bases and the J gene lost 2 bases, with 14 bases spanning the gap. The CDR3: CSVTLRGTYNEQFF. DNA for the CDR3: TGCAGCGTGACCCTCCGTGGCACCTACAATGAGCAGTTCTTC.

The chain uses TRBV3-1 and TRBJ1-4; tentative D call: TRBD1 (6 bases). Germline-derived CDR1 and CDR2 are LGHDT and YNNKEL (reference sequence). Trimming cost V 0 bases and J 6 bases, with 14 bases left between them. This CDR3 has 16 amino acids. CDR3 in DNA: TGTGCCAGCAGCCAAGATACCAGGGGACTCGATGAAAAACTGTTTTTT. It is translated as CASSQDTRGLDEKLFF. Based on the CDR3 plus reference TRBV3-1 and TRBJ1-4, the full variable domain is DTAVSQTPKYLVTQMGNDKSIKCEQNLGHDTMYWYKQDSKKFLKIMFSYNNKELIINETVPNRFSPKSPDKAHLNLHINSLELGDSAVYFCASSQDTRGLDEKLFFGSGTQLSVL.

The CDR3 sequence is CSLRTGAYGYTF. As DNA, the CDR3 is TGCAGCCTCCGGACAGGGGCCTATGGCTACACCTTC. The genes are TRBV29-1 and TRBJ1-2, with TRBD1 matching over 9 bases. J was trimmed by 4 bases and V by 8 bases; bases with no gene match: 5. Germline V gene data show CDR1 as SQVTM and CDR2 as ANQGSEA. This CDR3 comprises 12 residues.

This sequence joins TRBV7-2 and TRBJ2-1; 7 positions match TRBD1. The CDR3 sequence is 14 residues long. V was clipped by 6 bases and J by 8 bases; unmatched bases: 10. Germline CDR1 is SGHTA and CDR2 is FQGNSA. The chain's CDR3 is CASRTPRGRYEQFF. CDR3 nucleotide sequence: TGTGCCAGCAGGACGCCAAGGGGGCGCTATGAGCAGTTCTTC.

The J gene is TRBJ2-5, the V gene TRBV5-1; possible D gene TRBD1, 6 bases. The CDR3 is 15 residues long. Germline CDR1 is SGHRS and CDR2 is YFSETQ. Trimming removed 1 base at V and 4 bases at J, with 14 bases between. The CDR3 DNA sequence: TGCGCCAGCAGCTTGACGTCGGCAGGGGCAGAGACCCAGTACTTC. It encodes CASSLTSAGAETQYF. The entire variable domain, with the rest obtained from reference TRBV5-1 and TRBJ2-5, is as follows: KAGVTQTPRYLIKTRGQQVTLSCSPISGHRSVSWYQQTPGQGLQFLFEYFSETQRNKGNFPGRFSGRQFSNSRSEMNVSTLELGDSALYLCASSLTSAGAETQYFGPGTRLLVL.

This chain uses TRBV15 with TRBJ2-5, with D unclear. Germline loops: CDR1 LNHNV, CDR2 YYDKDF (reference sequence). V lost 1 base to trimming and J lost 5 bases, with 11 bases between them. The CDR3 extends over 14 amino acids. The CDR3 sequence: CATSRAQGQETQYF. The CDR3 nucleotides read TGTGCCACCAGCAGAGCTCAAGGTCAGGAGACCCAGTACTTC. Filled out from reference TRBV15 and TRBJ2-5, the complete variable domain reads DAMVIQNPRYQVTQFGKPVTLSCSQTLNHNVMYWYQQKSSQAPKLLFHYYDKDFNNEADTPDNFQSRRPNTSFCFLDIRSPGLGDTAMYLCATSRAQGQETQYFGPGTRLLVL.

The chain recombines TRBV15 with TRBJ2-7; D may be TRBD1 (6 bases). This CDR3 is built from 16 residues. Deletions cut 5 bases from V and 5 bases from J, with 22 bases between. Germline CDR1 and CDR2: LNHNV and YYDKDF (reference sequence). The CDR3 is CATSAGRGQGFHEQYF. The DNA of the CDR3 is TGTGCCACCAGCGCGGGCAGAGGGCAGGGGTTCCACGAGCAGTACTTC.

V usage is TRBV19 and J usage is TRBJ2-5, with D possibly matching TRBD1 (7 bases). V was cut by 6 bases and J by 4 bases, with 15 bases left in between. This CDR3 is 14 amino acids long. Germline values: CDR1 LNHDA, CDR2 SQIVND (reference sequence). CDR3 in amino acids: CASSGGGERETQYF. CDR3 DNA: TGTGCCAGTAGCGGAGGGGGCGAAAGAGAGACCCAGTACTTC.

The rearrangement links TRBV7-9 to TRBJ1-1; D gene ambiguous. Germline CDR1 SEHNR, CDR2 FQNEAQ (reference sequence). Trimming took 3 bases from V and 1 from J, leaving 6 bases between them. CDR3 length equals 13 residues. CDR3 DNA sequence: TGTGCCAGCAGCTTGGAGGGGAACACTGAAGCTTTCTTT. Translating it yields CASSLEGNTEAFF.